Below, one T cell receptor (beta chain) is given with its context. This table comes from immunoSEQ multiplex PCR, and its TCRdb copy is limited to in-frame clones, with some not included. Of about 250,000 clones in the sample, roughly nine tenths were seen once. The data were obtained in a study of blood T cell repertoires in COVID-19. About the research overall: Collection of acute and convalescent COVID-19 samples took place in the United States, Italy and Spain. From T cells, B-cell-depleted T cells, or PBMCs came the material, which was cDNA or gDNA.

Recovered status in Cohort 3 required two negative PCRs, clearance, or symptom resolution. V lost 1 base, J lost 8 bases, and 14 bases lay in between. CDR1 and CDR2 from the germline V gene are GTSNPN and SVGIG (reference sequence). The CDR3 sequence is 14 residues long. Sequencing was performed on PBMCs or T cells enriched from blood (not recorded which). The origin of this receptor is a woman in her forties or fifties who had recovered from COVID-19. The chain combines TRBV30 with TRBJ1-4; D ambiguous. This chain's CDR3 is CAWSGDFSREKLFF. As DNA, the CDR3 is TGTGCCTGGAGTGGTGACTTCAGCCGGGAAAAACTGTTTTTT.